The rows below give T cell receptor beta chains drawn from one sample of a study of T cell changes during pregnancy in multiple sclerosis. TCRdb's copy holds only in-frame clones and misses some; the assay was immunoSEQ multiplex PCR. The sample carries nearly 110,000 clones, 85% to 95% recorded once. The specimen comprised peripheral blood, sampled after pregnancy. These receptor sequences come from a female donor with multiple sclerosis, enrolled in a pregnancy study. Both conserved end residues are part of each CDR3. Fields, in order: D gene, V gene, clone size, J gene, CDR3 length, CDR3 protein, CDR3 DNA. A D gene is named only where the DNA matches it firmly. Expanded clones get a size class; other rows say once, few or many, or leave the size out.

.,TRBV5-1,.,TRBJ1-1,15,CASSLEPGRNTEAFF,TGCGCCAGCAGCTTGGAGCCAGGGCGAAACACTGAAGCTTTCTTT
.,TRBV7-9,few,TRBJ1-1,15,CASSLVGKWVTEAFF,TGTGCCAGCAGCTTAGTCGGGAAGTGGGTAACTGAAGCTTTCTTT
TRBD1,TRBV4-1,.,TRBJ2-7,14,CASSLTQGAREQYF,TGCGCCAGCAGCTTGACGCAGGGGGCGCGTGAGCAGTACTTC
TRBD1,TRBV7-9,.,TRBJ1-1,14,CASSRQGADTEAFF,TGTGCCAGCAGTAGACAGGGGGCCGACACTGAAGCTTTCTTT
.,TRBV11-2,.,TRBJ2-1,14,CASSLAGAYNEQFF,TGTGCCAGCAGCTTAGCGGGAGCCTACAATGAGCAGTTCTTC
TRBD1,TRBV5-1,.,TRBJ2-6,16,CASSFLQGSGANVLTF,TGCGCCAGCAGTTTTCTACAGGGGAGCGGGGCCAACGTCCTGACTTTC
.,TRBV5-4,.,TRBJ1-1,17,CASSPTRGGGLNTEAFF,TGTGCCAGCAGCCCTACCCGGGGTGGAGGGTTGAACACTGAAGCTTTCTTT
TRBD1,TRBV5-6,.,TRBJ1-2,16,CASSLVPQGALYGYTF,TGTGCCAGCAGCTTGGTACCACAGGGGGCTCTTTATGGCTACACCTTC
.,TRBV6-5,.,TRBJ1-1,14,CASSQPPGWAEAFF,TGTGCCAGCAGCCAACCCCCAGGGTGGGCTGAAGCTTTCTTT
TRBD1,TRBV19,.,TRBJ1-1,14,CASIRTGRNTEAFF,TGTGCCAGTATACGGACAGGGCGGAACACTGAAGCTTTCTTT
.,TRBV6-5,once,TRBJ1-1,15,CASSPPGQLNTEAFF,TGTGCCAGCAGTCCCCCGGGACAATTGAACACTGAAGCTTTCTTT
.,TRBV5-1,.,TRBJ1-1,17,CASSSAQEGFRWTEAFF,TGCGCCAGCAGCTCCGCGCAGGAGGGGTTCCGGTGGACTGAAGCTTTCTTT
.,TRBV5-6,once,TRBJ2-1,13,CASSLKGFDEQFF,TGTGCCAGCAGCTTGAAGGGGTTCGATGAGCAGTTCTTC
.,TRBV7-6,.,TRBJ2-3,15,CASSPVAGGTDTQYF,TGTGCCAGCAGCCCCGTCGCCGGGGGCACAGATACGCAGTATTTT
TRBD2,TRBV6-1,.,TRBJ2-3,18,CASSETMIAGGRTDTQYF,TGTGCCAGCAGTGAGACCATGATAGCGGGAGGAAGAACAGATACGCAGTATTTT
TRBD2,TRBV9,.,TRBJ2-1,16,CASSVGPGGVYNEQFF,TGTGCCAGCAGCGTAGGACCCGGGGGGGTTTACAATGAGCAGTTCTTC
TRBD1,TRBV2,.,TRBJ1-4,15,CASKWKDRAGEKLFF,TGTGCCAGCAAATGGAAGGACAGGGCGGGTGAAAAACTGTTTTTT
TRBD1,TRBV5-1,.,TRBJ2-7,18,CASSQLTGESSTHYEQYF,TGCGCCAGCAGCCAGCTGACAGGGGAGTCCTCCACCCATTACGAGCAGTACTTC
.,TRBV7-2,.,TRBJ2-1,15,CASSPTGYYYNEQFF,TGTGCCAGCAGCCCCACAGGGTACTACTACAATGAGCAGTTCTTC
.,TRBV7-9,.,TRBJ2-7,13,CASSLPGVSEQYF,TGTGCCAGCAGCTTACCCGGGGTTTCCGAGCAGTACTTC
TRBD2,TRBV5-1,once,TRBJ2-5,17,CASSLAVTSGYQETQYF,TGCGCCAGCAGCTTGGCCGTTACTAGCGGTTACCAAGAGACCCAGTACTTC
.,TRBV11-2,.,TRBJ2-7,15,CASSFRGGPTYEQYF,TGTGCCAGCAGCTTTAGGGGGGGCCCCACCTACGAGCAGTACTTC
TRBD1,TRBV5-4,.,TRBJ1-2,16,CASSSGTGEVGYGYTF,TGTGCCAGCAGCTCGGGGACAGGGGAGGTGGGCTATGGCTACACCTTC
TRBD2,TRBV19,once,TRBJ2-5,17,CASSIRRLAGGGETQYF,TGTGCCAGTAGTATCCGCCGACTAGCGGGGGGTGGGGAGACCCAGTACTTC
.,TRBV7-3,.,TRBJ2-2,18,CASSLRDRAGAYTGELFF,TGTGCCAGCAGCTTAAGAGATCGGGCAGGGGCGTACACCGGGGAGCTGTTTTTT
.,TRBV6-1,few,TRBJ1-2,17,CASSDWPLKTANYGYTF,TGTGCCAGCAGTGATTGGCCACTTAAGACAGCTAACTATGGCTACACCTTC
.,TRBV28,.,TRBJ2-7,14,CASSLSGQRYEQYF,TGTGCCAGCAGTTTATCTGGACAGAGGTACGAGCAGTACTTC
TRBD1,TRBV2,.,TRBJ2-4,15,CASSEGGQGADIQYF,TGTGCCAGCAGTGAAGGGGGACAGGGGGCGGACATTCAGTACTTC
TRBD2,TRBV27,.,TRBJ2-5,16,CASSFRWEGSQETQYF,TGTGCCAGCAGTTTCCGGTGGGAGGGGTCACAAGAGACCCAGTACTTC
TRBD2,TRBV19,.,TRBJ2-1,11,CASGGDYEQFF,TGTGCCAGCGGGGGGGACTATGAGCAGTTCTTC
TRBD1,TRBV5-1,.,TRBJ1-6,16,CASRSGQGMYNSPLHF,TGCGCCAGCAGGTCGGGACAGGGGATGTATAATTCACCCCTCCACTTT
TRBD1,TRBV6-5,.,TRBJ2-7,14,CASSSWDSQYEQYF,TGTGCCAGCAGTTCCTGGGACAGTCAATACGAGCAGTACTTC
TRBD1,TRBV28,.,TRBJ2-5,17,CASSLVRDRVGQETQYF,TGTGCCAGCAGCCTTGTCCGGGACAGGGTGGGCCAAGAGACCCAGTACTTC
TRBD2,TRBV27,once,TRBJ2-3,15,CASSSGAGVGDTQYF,TGTGCCAGCAGTTCGGGAGCGGGGGTCGGAGATACGCAGTATTTT
TRBD1,TRBV6-1,.,TRBJ2-6,16,CASSVRRGSGANVLTF,TGTGCCAGCAGTGTCCGCAGGGGGTCTGGGGCCAACGTCCTGACTTTC
TRBD1,TRBV19,.,TRBJ1-2,17,CASSIARDRVDLYGYTF,TGTGCCAGTAGTATAGCCCGGGACAGGGTAGACCTCTATGGCTACACCTTC
TRBD2,TRBV19,once,TRBJ2-7,14,CARERASGWVEQYF,TGTGCCAGGGAGAGGGCTAGCGGGTGGGTGGAGCAGTACTTC
TRBD2,TRBV29-1,.,TRBJ2-3,17,CSVATITSGRGTDTQYF,TGCAGCGTCGCGACGATCACTAGCGGGAGAGGTACAGATACGCAGTATTTT
.,TRBV28,.,TRBJ1-1,14,CASSLQGWGTEAFF,TGTGCCAGCAGTTTACAGGGATGGGGCACTGAAGCTTTCTTT
.,TRBV2,.,TRBJ1-2,15,CASGDIGEGVYGYTF,TGTGCCAGCGGAGACATAGGGGAGGGAGTCTATGGCTACACCTTC
TRBD1,TRBV5-1,.,TRBJ2-2,17,CASSQIPGQGGTGELFF,TGCGCCAGCAGCCAAATTCCGGGACAGGGGGGCACCGGGGAGCTGTTTTTT
TRBD1,TRBV19,.,TRBJ1-2,15,CASSTRTGSDYGYTF,TGTGCCAGTAGTACCCGGACAGGGAGCGACTATGGCTACACCTTC
.,TRBV18,.,TRBJ2-1,16,CASSPAGLQPSDEQFF,TGTGCCAGCTCACCGGCGGGACTTCAGCCTTCGGATGAGCAGTTCTTC
TRBD1,TRBV19,.,TRBJ2-4,15,CASTPLGGTGTIQYF,TGTGCCAGTACCCCCCTAGGCGGGACAGGGACCATTCAGTACTTC
.,TRBV18,.,TRBJ1-1,14,CASSLKQENTEAFF,TGTGCCAGCTCACTCAAACAAGAGAACACTGAAGCTTTCTTT
TRBD1,TRBV27,.,TRBJ2-7,12,CASSDRVDEQYF,TGTGCCAGCAGCGACAGGGTCGACGAGCAGTACTTC
.,TRBV18,.,TRBJ1-2,14,CASSPASGGYGYTF,TGTGCCAGCTCACCAGCTAGCGGGGGCTATGGCTACACCTTC
TRBD1,TRBV28,.,TRBJ1-2,15,CASSLPGQTNYGYTF,TGTGCCAGCAGTTTACCGGGACAGACTAACTATGGCTACACCTTC
.,TRBV5-1,.,TRBJ1-2,13,CASSEAPLSGYTF,TGCGCCAGCAGCGAGGCCCCCCTAAGTGGCTACACCTTC
.,TRBV19,.,TRBJ1-4,13,CASSRQRDEKLFF,TGTGCCAGTAGTCGCCAGCGGGATGAAAAACTGTTTTTT
.,TRBV19,once,TRBJ2-3,13,CASSIGLASTQYF,TGTGCCAGTAGTATCGGGCTAGCCTCTACGCAGTATTTT
.,TRBV5-4,.,TRBJ2-7,14,CASSLWVAVREQYF,TGTGCCAGCAGCTTGTGGGTAGCGGTACGGGAGCAGTACTTC
TRBD2,TRBV10-1,.,TRBJ2-3,15,CASSPGLAGVDTQYF,TGCGCCAGCAGTCCGGGACTAGCGGGAGTGGATACGCAGTATTTT